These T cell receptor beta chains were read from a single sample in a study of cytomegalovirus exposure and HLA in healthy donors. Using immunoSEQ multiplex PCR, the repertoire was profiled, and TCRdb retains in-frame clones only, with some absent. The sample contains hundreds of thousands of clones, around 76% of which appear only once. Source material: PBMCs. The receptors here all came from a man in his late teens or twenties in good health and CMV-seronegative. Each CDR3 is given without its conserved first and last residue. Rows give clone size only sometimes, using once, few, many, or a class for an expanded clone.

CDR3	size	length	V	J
SVDPRGLYYNEQF	-	13	TRBV29-1	TRBJ2-1
ASTFSGGYTIY	-	11	TRBV6-1	TRBJ1-3
ASSPEVGLAPNEQY	-	14	TRBV18	TRBJ2-7
SAQDRGGDTEAF	few	12	TRBV29-1	TRBJ1-1
ASSSLTQDSYEQY	-	13	TRBV7-9	TRBJ2-7
ASYTSGVYNEQF	-	12	TRBV5-1	TRBJ2-1
ASRRDTTKFQAF	-	12	TRBV2	TRBJ1-1
ASRRTGPGELF	-	11	TRBV7-3	TRBJ2-2
ASSLRPSGEETQY	-	13	TRBV9	TRBJ2-5
ASSTPRYSPLH	-	11	TRBV27	TRBJ1-6
ASGREYTQY	-	9	TRBV2	TRBJ2-3
ASRLDPGVADGYT	-	13	TRBV5-5	TRBJ1-2
ASSLRDRGLYNEQF	once	14	TRBV19	TRBJ2-1
ASSASRSNEQF	few	11	TRBV9	TRBJ2-1
ASKPGWESETQY	once	12	TRBV28	TRBJ2-5
ASSLGAGPAYNEQF	-	14	TRBV19	TRBJ2-1
AWRDSTSSYNSPLH	-	14	TRBV30	TRBJ1-6
ASSLMPVGTGPEAF	-	14	TRBV5-6	TRBJ1-1